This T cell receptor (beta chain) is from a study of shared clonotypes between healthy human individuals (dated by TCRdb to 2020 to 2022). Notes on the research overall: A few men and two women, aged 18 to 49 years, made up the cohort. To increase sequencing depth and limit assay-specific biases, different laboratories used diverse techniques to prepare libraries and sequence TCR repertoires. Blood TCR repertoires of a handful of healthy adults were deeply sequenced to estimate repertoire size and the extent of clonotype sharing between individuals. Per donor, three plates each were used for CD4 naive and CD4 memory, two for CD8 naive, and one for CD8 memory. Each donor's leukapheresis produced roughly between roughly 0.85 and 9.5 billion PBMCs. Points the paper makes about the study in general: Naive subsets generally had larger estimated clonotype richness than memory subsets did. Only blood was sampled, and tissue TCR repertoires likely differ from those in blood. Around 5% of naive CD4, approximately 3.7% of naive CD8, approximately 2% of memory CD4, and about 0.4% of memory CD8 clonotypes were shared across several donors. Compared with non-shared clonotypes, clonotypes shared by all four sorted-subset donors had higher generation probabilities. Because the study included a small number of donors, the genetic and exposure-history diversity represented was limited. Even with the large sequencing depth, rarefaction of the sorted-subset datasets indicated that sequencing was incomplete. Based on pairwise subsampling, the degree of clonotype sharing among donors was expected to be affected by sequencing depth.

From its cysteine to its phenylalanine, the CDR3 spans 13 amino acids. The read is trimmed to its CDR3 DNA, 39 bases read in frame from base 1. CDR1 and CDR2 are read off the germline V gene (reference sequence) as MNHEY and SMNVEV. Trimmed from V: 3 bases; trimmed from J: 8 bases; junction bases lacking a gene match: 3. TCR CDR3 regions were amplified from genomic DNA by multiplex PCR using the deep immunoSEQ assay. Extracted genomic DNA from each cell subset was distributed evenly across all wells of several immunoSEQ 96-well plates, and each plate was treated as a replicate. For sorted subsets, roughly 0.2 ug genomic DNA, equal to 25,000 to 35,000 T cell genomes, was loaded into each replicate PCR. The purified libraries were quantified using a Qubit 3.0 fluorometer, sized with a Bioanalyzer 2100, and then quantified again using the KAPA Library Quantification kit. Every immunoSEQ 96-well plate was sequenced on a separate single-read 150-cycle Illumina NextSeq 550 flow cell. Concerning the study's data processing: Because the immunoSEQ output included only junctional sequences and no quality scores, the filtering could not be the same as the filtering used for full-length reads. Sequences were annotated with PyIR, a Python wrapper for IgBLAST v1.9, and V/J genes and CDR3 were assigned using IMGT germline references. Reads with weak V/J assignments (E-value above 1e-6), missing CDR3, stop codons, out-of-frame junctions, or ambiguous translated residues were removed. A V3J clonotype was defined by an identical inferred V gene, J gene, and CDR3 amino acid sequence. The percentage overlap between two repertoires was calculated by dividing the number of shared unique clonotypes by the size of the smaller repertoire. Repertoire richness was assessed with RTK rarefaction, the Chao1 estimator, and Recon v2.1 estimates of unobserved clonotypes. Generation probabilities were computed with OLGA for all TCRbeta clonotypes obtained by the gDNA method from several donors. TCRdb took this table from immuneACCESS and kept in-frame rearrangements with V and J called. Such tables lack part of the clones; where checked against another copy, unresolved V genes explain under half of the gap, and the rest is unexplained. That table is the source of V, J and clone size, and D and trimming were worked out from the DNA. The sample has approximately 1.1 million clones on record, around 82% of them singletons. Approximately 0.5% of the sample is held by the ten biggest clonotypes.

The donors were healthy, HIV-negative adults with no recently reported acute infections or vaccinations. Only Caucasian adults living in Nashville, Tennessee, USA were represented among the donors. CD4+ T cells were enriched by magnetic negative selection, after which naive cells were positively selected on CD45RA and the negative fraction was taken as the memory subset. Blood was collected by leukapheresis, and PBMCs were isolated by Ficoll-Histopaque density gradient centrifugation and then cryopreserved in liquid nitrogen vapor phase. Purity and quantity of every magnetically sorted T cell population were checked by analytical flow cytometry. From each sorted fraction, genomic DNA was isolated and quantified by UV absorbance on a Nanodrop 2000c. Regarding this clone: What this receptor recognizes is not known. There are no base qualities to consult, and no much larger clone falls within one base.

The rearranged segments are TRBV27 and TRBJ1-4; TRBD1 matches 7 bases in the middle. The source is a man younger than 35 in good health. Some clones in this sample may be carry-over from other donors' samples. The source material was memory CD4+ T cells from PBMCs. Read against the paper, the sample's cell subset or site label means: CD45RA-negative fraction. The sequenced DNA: TGTGCCAGCAGTTTCACAGGGGAGGAAAAACTGTTTTTT. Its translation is CASSFTGEEKLFF.